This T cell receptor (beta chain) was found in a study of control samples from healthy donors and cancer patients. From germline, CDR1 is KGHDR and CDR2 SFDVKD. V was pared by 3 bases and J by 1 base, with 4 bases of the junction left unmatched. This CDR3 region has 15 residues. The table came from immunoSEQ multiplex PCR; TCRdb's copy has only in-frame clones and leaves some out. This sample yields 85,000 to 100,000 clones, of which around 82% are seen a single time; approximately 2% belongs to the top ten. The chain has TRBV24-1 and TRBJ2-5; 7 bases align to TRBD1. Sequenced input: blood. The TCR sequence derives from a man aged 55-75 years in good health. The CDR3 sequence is CATSDTGEGQETQYF. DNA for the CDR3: TGTGCCACCAGTGATACAGGGGAAGGCCAAGAGACCCAGTACTTC.